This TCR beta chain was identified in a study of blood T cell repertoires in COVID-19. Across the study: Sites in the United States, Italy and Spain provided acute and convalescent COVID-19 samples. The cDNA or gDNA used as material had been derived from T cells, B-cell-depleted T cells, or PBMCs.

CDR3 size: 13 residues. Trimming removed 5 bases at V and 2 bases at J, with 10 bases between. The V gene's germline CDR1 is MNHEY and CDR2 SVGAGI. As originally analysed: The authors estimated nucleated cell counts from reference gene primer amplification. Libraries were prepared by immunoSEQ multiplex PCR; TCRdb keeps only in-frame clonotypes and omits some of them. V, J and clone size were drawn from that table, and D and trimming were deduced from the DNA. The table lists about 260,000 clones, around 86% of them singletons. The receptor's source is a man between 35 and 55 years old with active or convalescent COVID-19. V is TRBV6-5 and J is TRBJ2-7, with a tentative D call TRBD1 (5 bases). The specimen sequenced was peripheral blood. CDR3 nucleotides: TGTGCCAGCAGTCTGTGGGGCCCCTACGAGCAGTACTTC. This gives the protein CASSLWGPYEQYF.